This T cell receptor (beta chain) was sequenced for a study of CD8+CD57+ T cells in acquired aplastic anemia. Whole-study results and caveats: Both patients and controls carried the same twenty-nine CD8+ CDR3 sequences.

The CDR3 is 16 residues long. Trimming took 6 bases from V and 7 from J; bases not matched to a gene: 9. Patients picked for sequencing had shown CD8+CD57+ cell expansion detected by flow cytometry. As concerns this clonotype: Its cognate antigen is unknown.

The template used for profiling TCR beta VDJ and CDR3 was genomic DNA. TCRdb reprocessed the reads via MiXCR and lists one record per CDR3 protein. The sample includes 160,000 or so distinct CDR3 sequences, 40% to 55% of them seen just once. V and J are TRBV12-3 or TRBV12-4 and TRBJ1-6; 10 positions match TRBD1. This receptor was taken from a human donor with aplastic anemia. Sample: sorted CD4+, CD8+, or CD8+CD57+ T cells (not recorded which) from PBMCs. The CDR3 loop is CASSPTGGWSNSPLHF. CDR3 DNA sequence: TGTGCCAGCAGCCCGACAGGGGGCTGGTCGAATTCACCCCTCCACTTT.